This section outlines one T cell receptor (beta chain) sequence together with its context. Sequenced by immunoSEQ multiplex PCR; TCRdb stores in-frame clones only, minus some. Of 140,000 to 150,000 clones in the sample, over 85% were seen once. The CDR3 runs 15 residues. Trimming removed 1 base from V and 3 bases from J, with 13 bases in between. Germline V lookup: CDR1 SGHNT, CDR2 YYREEE (reference sequence). This sample was taken from a study of control samples from healthy donors and cancer patients. The sample taken for sequencing was blood. V and J are TRBV5-4 and TRBJ1-2; D is perhaps TRBD1 (5 bases). The receptor's source is a man aged 18 to 29 in good health. This CDR3 is CASSLRRGFDYGYTF. The DNA of the CDR3 is TGTGCCAGCAGCTTGAGGAGGGGTTTTGACTATGGCTACACCTTC.